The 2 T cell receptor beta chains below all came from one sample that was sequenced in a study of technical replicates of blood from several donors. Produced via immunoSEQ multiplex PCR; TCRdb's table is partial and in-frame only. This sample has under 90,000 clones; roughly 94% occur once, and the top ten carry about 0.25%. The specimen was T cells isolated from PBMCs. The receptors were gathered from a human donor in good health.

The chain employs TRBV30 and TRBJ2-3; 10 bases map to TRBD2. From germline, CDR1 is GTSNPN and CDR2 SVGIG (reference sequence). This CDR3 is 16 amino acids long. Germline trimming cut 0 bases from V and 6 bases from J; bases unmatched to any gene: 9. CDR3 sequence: CAWSVRASGGGDTQYF. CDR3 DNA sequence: TGTGCCTGGAGTGTAAGGGCTAGCGGGGGCGGGGATACGCAGTATTTT.

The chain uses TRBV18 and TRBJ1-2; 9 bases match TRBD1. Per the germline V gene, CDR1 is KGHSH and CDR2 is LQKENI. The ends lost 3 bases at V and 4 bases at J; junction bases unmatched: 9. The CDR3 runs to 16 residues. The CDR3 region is CASSPPGQGLFYGYTF. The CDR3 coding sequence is TGTGCCAGCTCACCTCCGGGACAGGGACTTTTCTATGGCTACACCTTC.